Following are 6 T cell receptor beta chains from one sample sequenced in a study of CD4+ T cells in melanoma. Libraries were prepared by immunoSEQ multiplex PCR; TCRdb keeps only in-frame clonotypes and omits some of them. The table has fewer than 15,000 clones, over 65% seen once. Sequencing used cells from a culture (not recorded whether cultured in vitro). These receptor sequences come from a human donor with melanoma.

The V and J genes are TRBV30 and TRBJ1-1; possibly TRBD1 for D (6 bases). The CDR3 contains 15 residues. Germline V gene data show CDR1 as GTSNPN and CDR2 as SVGIG (reference sequence). The V and J ends lost 2 bases and 3 bases respectively, with 16 bases between them. CDR3 residues: CAWSPLGGAHTEAFF. CDR3 DNA sequence: TGTGCCTGGAGTCCACTCGGGGGGGCCCACACTGAAGCTTTCTTT.

This clone was found once. This chain joins TRBV6-5 and TRBJ2-1; TRBD2 might be the D (6 bases). In germline, CDR1 is MNHEY, CDR2 SVGAGI. Trimming took off 8 bases at V and 9 bases at J, with 20 bases between the two ends. This CDR3 has 14 residues. CDR3 protein: CASGRGIRSGEQFF. In nucleotides, the CDR3 is TGTGCCAGCGGACGGGGGATTCGCTCCGGTGAGCAGTTCTTC.

Only a few counts were recorded for this clone. The rearrangement links TRBV18 to TRBJ2-1; TRBD1 matches at 9 bases. The CDR3 contains 16 residues. The germline CDR1 and CDR2 sequences are KGHSH and LQKENI. V dropped 3 bases and J dropped 3; count of bases not matched to a gene: 6. The CDR3 sequence is CASSPPGQGIYNEQFF. The CDR3 DNA reads TGTGCCAGCTCACCCCCGGGACAGGGAATCTACAATGAGCAGTTCTTC.

The J gene is TRBJ2-2, the V gene TRBV5-1; D uncertain. This CDR3 has 13 amino acids. Looked up from germline, CDR1 is SGHRS and CDR2 is YFSETQ. Trimming took 4 bases from V and 1 from J, leaving 5 bases between them. CDR3 bases: TGCGCCAGCAGCACCAAGAACACCGGGGAGCTGTTTTTT. Residues: CASSTKNTGELFF.

The gene calls are TRBV6-6 and TRBJ1-5; D is possibly TRBD1 (6 bases). The V gene's germline CDR1 is MNHNY and CDR2 SVGAGI (reference sequence). CDR3 length equals 16 residues. Trimming cost V 6 bases and J 3 bases, with 18 bases left between them. CDR3 loop: CASSTQGPIYNQPQHF. The CDR3 nucleotides are TGTGCCAGCAGCACACAGGGCCCAATCTACAATCAGCCCCAGCATTTT.

The chain joins TRBV28 to TRBJ2-7; 7 bases fit TRBD1. The ends lost 1 base at V and 3 bases at J; junction bases unmatched: 3. This CDR3 comprises 14 residues. Per the germline V gene, CDR1 is MDHEN and CDR2 is SYDVKM. CDR3 loop: CASSLLTGNYEQYF. CDR3 sequence (DNA): TGTGCCAGCAGTTTATTGACAGGGAACTACGAGCAGTACTTC.